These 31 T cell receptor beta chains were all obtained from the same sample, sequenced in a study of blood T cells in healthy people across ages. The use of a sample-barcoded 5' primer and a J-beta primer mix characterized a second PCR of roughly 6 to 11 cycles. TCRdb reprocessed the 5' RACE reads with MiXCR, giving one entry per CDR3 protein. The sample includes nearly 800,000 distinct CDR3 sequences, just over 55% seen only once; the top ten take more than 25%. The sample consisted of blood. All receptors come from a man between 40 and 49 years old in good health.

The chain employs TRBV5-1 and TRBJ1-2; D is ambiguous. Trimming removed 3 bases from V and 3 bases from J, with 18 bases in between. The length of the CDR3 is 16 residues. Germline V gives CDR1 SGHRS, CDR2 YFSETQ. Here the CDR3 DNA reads TGCGCCAGCAGCTCGATGACCTATTCAAGCCACTATGGCTACACCTTC. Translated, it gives CASSSMTYSSHYGYTF. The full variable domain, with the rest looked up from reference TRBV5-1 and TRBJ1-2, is KAGVTQTPRYLIKTRGQQVTLSCSPISGHRSVSWYQQTPGQGLQFLFEYFSETQRNKGNFPGRFSGRQFSNSRSEMNVSTLELGDSALYLCASSSMTYSSHYGYTFGSGTRLTVV.

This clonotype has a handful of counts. CDR3 in amino acids: CASSLGGDRGTEAFF. In DNA, the CDR3 is TGCGCCAGCAGCTTGGGCGGGGATAGGGGCACTGAAGCTTTCTTT. This rearrangement joins TRBV5-1 to TRBJ1-1; TRBD1 might be the D (5 bases). Trimming cost V 0 bases and J 4 bases, with 13 bases left between them. Looked up from germline, CDR1 is SGHRS and CDR2 is YFSETQ. The CDR3 totals 15 residues.

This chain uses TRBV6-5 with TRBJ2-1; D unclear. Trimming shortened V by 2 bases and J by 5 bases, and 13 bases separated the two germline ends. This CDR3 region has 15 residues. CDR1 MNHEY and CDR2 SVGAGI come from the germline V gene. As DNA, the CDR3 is TGTGCCAGCAGTTACGGCCGGCAGGTTCACAATGAGCAGTTCTTC. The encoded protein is CASSYGRQVHNEQFF.

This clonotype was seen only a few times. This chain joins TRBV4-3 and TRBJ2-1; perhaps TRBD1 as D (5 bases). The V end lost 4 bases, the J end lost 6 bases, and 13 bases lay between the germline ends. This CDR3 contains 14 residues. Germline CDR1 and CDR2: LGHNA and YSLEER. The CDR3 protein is CASSPSRVGNEQFF. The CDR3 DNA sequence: TGCGCCAGCAGCCCAAGCAGGGTAGGCAATGAGCAGTTCTTC.

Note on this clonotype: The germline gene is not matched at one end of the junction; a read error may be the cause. The CDR3 sequence: CASSVSYGGDTQYF. The DNA for the CDR3 is TGTGCCAGCAGTGTATCGTACGGCGGGGATACGCAGTATTTT. This sequence joins TRBV27 and TRBJ2-3; D might be TRBD2 (5 bases). CDR3 size: 14 residues. Germline V gene lookup returns CDR1 MNHEY and CDR2 SMNVEV (reference sequence).

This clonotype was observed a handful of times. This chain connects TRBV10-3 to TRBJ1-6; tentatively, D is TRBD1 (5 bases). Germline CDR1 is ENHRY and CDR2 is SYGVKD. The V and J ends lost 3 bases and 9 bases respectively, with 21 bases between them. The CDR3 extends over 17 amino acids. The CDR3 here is CAISDSPPGVGGSPLHF. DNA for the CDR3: TGTGCCATCAGTGACTCCCCCCCGGGGGTAGGTGGTTCACCCCTCCACTTT.

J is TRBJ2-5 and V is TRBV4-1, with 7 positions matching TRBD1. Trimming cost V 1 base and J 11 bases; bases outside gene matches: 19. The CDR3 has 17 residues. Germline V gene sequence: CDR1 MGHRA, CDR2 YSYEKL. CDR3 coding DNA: TGCGCCAGCAGCCAAGGGAACTTCGTGACAGGGTCTCGCAAGCAGTACTTC. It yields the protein CASSQGNFVTGSRKQYF.

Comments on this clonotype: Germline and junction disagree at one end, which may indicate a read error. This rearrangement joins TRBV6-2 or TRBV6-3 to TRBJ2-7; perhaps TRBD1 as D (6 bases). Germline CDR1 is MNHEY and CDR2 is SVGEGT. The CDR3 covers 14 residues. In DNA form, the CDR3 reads TGTGCTAGCAGTCAAAGACAGGATTCCTACGAGCAGTACTTC. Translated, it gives CASSQRQDSYEQYF.

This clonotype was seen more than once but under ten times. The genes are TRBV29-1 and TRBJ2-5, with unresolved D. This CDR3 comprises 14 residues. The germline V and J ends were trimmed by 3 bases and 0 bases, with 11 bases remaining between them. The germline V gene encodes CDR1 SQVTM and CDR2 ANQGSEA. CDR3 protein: CSVEPRGDQETQYF. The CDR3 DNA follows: TGCAGCGTTGAGCCTAGAGGAGACCAAGAGACCCAGTACTTC. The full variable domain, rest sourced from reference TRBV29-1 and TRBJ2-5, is SAVISQKPSRDICQRGTSLTIQCQVDSQVTMMFWYRQQPGQSLTLIATANQGSEATYESGFVIDKFPISRPNLTFSTLTVSNMSPEDSSIYLCSVEPRGDQETQYFGPGTRLLVL.

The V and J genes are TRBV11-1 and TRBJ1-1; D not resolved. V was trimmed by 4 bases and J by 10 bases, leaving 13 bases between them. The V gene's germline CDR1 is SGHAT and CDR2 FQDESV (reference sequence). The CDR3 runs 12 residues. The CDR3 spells CASSSEVARAFF. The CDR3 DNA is TGTGCCAGCAGCTCAGAAGTTGCACGAGCTTTCTTT.

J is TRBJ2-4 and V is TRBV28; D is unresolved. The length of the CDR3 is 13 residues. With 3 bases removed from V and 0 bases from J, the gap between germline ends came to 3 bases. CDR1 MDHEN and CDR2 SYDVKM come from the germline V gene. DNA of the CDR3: TGTGCCAGCAGTTTTGTAGCCAAAAACATTCAGTACTTC. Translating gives CASSFVAKNIQYF.

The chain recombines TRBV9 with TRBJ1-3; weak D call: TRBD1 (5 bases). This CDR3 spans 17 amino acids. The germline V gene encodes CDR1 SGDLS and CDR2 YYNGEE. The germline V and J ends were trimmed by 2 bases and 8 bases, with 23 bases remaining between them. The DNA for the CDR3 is TGTGCCAGCAGCGTGGGTGGGGCTGCCGGGGCTCCGGACACCATATATTTT. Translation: CASSVGGAAGAPDTIYF.

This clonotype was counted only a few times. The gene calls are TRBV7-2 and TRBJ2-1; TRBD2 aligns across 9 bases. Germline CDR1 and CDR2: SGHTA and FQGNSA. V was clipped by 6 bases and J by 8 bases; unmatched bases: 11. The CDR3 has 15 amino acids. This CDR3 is CASSSGTSFMDEQFF. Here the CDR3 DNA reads TGTGCCAGCAGTTCCGGGACTAGCTTCATGGATGAGCAGTTCTTC.

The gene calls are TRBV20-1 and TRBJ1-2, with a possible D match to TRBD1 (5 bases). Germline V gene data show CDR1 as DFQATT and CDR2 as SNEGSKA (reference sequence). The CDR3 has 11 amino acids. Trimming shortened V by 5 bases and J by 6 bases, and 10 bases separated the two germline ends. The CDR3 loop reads CSAVDTNGYTF. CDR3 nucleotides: TGCAGTGCTGTGGACACCAATGGCTACACCTTC.

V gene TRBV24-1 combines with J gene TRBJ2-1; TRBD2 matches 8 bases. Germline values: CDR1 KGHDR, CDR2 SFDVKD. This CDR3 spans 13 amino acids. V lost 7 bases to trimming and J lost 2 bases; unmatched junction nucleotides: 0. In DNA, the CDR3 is TGTGCCACCAGAGCGGGAGCCTACAATGAGCAGTTCTTC. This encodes CATRAGAYNEQFF.

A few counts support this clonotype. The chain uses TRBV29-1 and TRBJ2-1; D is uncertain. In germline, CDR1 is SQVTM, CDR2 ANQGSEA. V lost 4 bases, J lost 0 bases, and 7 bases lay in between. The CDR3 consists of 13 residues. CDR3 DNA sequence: TGCAGCGTTGTGAGCAGCTCCTACAATGAGCAGTTCTTC. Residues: CSVVSSSYNEQFF.

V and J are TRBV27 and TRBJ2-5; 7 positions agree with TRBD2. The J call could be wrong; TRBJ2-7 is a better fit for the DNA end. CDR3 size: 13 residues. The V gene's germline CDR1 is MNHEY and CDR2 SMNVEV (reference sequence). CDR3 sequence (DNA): TGTGCCAGCACGGGGGGAGGGCCCTACGAGCAGTACTTC. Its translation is CASTGGGPYEQYF.

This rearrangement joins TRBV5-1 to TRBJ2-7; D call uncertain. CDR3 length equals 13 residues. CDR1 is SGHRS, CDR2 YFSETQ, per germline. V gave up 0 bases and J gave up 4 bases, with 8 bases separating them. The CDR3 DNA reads TGCGCCAGCAGCTTGGAGGTCAGTTACGAGCAGTACTTC. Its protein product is CASSLEVSYEQYF.

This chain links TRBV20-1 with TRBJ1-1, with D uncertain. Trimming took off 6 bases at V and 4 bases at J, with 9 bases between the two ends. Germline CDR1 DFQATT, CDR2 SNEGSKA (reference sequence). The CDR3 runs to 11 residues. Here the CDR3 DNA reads TGCAGTGCAGTGGCGGTCACTGAAGCTTTCTTT. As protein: CSAVAVTEAFF.

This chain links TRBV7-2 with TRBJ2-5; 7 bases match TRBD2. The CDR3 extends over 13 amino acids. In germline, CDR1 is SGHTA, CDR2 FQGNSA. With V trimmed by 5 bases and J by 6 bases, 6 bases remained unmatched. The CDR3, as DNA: TGTGCCAGCAGCCTTACTAGCGAGCAGACCCAGTACTTC. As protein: CASSLTSEQTQYF.

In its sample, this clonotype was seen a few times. CDR3 region: CASRPTPTGRGDSNQPQHF. The CDR3 nucleotides are TGTGCCAGCAGACCGACCCCGACAGGGCGGGGAGATAGCAATCAGCCCCAGCATTTT. V gene TRBV6-1 combines with J gene TRBJ1-5; TRBD1 agrees at 7 bases. The germline CDR1 and CDR2 sequences are MNHNS and SASEGT. V was pared by 6 bases and J by 0 bases, with 17 bases of the junction left unmatched. The CDR3 consists of 19 residues.

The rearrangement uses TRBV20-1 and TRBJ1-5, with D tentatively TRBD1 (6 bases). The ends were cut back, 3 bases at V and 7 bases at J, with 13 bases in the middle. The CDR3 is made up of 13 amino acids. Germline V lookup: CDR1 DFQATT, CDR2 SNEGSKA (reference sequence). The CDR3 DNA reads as TGCAGTGCTAGTTCAGGGGAGATCCAGCCCCAGCATTTT. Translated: CSASSGEIQPQHF.

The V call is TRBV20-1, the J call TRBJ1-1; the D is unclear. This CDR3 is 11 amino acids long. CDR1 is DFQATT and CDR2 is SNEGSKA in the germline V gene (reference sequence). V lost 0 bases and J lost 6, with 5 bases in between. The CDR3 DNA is TGCAGTGCTAGAGATCCCCCTGAAGCTTTCTTT. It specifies CSARDPPEAFF.

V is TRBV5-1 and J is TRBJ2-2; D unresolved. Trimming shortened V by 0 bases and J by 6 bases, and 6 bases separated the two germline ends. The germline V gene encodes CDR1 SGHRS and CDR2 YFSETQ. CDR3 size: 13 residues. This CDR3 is CASSLGLAGELFF. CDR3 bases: TGCGCCAGCAGCTTGGGGCTGGCCGGGGAGCTGTTTTTT.

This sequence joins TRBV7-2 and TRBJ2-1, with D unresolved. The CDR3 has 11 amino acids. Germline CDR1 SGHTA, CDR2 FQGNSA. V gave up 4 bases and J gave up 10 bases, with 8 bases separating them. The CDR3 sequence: CASSSRLEQFF. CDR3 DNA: TGTGCCAGCAGCTCGCGCCTCGAGCAGTTCTTC.

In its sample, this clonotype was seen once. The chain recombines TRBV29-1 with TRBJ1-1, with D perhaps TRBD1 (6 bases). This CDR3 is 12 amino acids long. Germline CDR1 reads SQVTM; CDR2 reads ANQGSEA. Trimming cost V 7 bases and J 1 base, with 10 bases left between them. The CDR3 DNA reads TGCAGCGGTGGGGGGGCGAACACTGAAGCTTTCTTT. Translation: CSGGGANTEAFF. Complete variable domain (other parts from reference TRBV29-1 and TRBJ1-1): SAVISQKPSRDICQRGTSLTIQCQVDSQVTMMFWYRQQPGQSLTLIATANQGSEATYESGFVIDKFPISRPNLTFSTLTVSNMSPEDSSIYLCSGGGANTEAFFGQGTRLTVV.

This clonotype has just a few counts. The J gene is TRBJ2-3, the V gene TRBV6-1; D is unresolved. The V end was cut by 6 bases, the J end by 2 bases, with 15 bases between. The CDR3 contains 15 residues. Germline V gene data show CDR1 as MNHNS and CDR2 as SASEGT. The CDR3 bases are TGTGCCAGCAGAGTTGACGGATCCTACACAGATACGCAGTATTTT. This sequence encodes CASRVDGSYTDTQYF.

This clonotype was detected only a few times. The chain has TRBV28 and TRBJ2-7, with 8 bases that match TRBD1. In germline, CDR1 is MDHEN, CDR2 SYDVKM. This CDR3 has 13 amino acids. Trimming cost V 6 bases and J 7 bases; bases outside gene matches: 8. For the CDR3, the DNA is TGTGCCAGCAGAGAGACAGGGGTGGGAGAGCAGTACTTC. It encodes CASRETGVGEQYF.

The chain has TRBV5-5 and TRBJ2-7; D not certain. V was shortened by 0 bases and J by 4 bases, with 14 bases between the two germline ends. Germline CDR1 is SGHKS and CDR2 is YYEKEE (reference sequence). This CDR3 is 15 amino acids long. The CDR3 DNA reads TGTGCCAGCAGCTTGGTTTTGGTACCCCTATACGAGCAGTACTTC. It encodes CASSLVLVPLYEQYF.

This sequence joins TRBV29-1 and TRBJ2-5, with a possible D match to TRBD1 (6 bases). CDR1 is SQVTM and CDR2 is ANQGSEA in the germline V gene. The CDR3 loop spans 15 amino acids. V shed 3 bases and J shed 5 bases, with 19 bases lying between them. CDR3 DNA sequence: TGCAGCGTTGAGTTGGGCAGGGGCGGCGGGGAGACCCAGTACTTC. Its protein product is CSVELGRGGGETQYF.

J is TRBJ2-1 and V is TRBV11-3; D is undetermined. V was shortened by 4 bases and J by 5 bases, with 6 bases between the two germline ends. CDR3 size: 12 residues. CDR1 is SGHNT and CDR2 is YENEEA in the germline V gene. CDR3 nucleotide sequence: TGTGCCAGCAGCTCCGAGGACAATGAGCAGTTCTTC. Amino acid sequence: CASSSEDNEQFF. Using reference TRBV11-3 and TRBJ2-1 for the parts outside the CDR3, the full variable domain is EAGVVQSPRYKIIEKKQPVAFWCNPISGHNTLYWYLQNLGQGPELLIRYENEEAVDDSQLPKDRFSAERLKGVDSTLKIQPAELGDSAVYLCASSSEDNEQFFGPGTRLTVL.